The clone carrying this T cell receptor beta chain was seen a handful of times. Antigen: not known. The data derive from a study of cytomegalovirus exposure and HLA in healthy donors. The study ran its PCR with 60 Vbeta and 13 Jbeta primers. In the source study's methods: The count from a later analysis was tens of millions of unique TCR beta chains, some 10 million of them shared. Method: immunoSEQ multiplex PCR; TCRdb's copy keeps in-frame clones and lacks some. The DNA was the basis for D and trimming; V, J and clone size are from that table. The data contain around 68,000 clones, approximately 85% of them seen just once; the ten biggest clones take up about 10%. J was trimmed by 6 bases and V by 3 bases; bases with no gene match: 8. Germline V gene data show CDR1 as SGHAT and CDR2 as FQNNGV. The CDR3 length is 15 residues. Study-level points and caveats: In a later analysis, compared with equally common non-associated chains, HLA-associated beta chains were more expanded. Based on reports, TCR beta sequences accurately predicted HLA-A and HLA-B alleles for most subjects. TCR beta chain V- and J-gene trimming was linked, in a later analysis, to a missense variant in DCLRE1C.

The J gene is TRBJ2-1, the V gene TRBV11-2; 7 positions agree with TRBD2. This TCR derives from a female donor in good health and CMV-seronegative. The source material was PBMCs. The CDR3 region has the DNA TGTGCCAGCAGCTTCGGGACTAACGACCTCAATGAGCAGTTCTTC. Amino acids: CASSFGTNDLNEQFF.